A selection of T cell receptor beta chains follows, all from one sample in a study of chemoradiotherapy in HPV16-positive cancers. Some clones are missing from TCRdb's copy, which holds only in-frame ones; the method was immunoSEQ multiplex PCR. The sample yields some 29,000 clones, over 90% seen once. The starting material was blood, obtained from a patient who underwent chemoradiotherapy. All receptors come from a human donor with HPV-associated anogenital cancer. The CDR3 runs from the conserved cysteine through the conserved F or W. The D gene is left open where the match is weak. The size entry is marked missing in some rows and otherwise reads once, few, many or a size class.

J gene	clone size	V gene	D gene	CDR3 protein	CDR3 DNA
TRBJ2-7	NA	TRBV9	TRBD1	CASSVDGTGAYEQYF	TGTGCCAGCAGCGTAGACGGGACAGGAGCCTACGAGCAGTACTTC
TRBJ1-6	NA	TRBV5-6	NA	CASSLGQRNSPLHF	TGTGCCAGCAGCTTGGGGCAGCGTAATTCACCCCTCCACTTT
TRBJ2-3	NA	TRBV7-2	NA	CASSFTDTQYF	TGTGCCAGCAGCTTCACAGATACGCAGTATTTT
TRBJ2-1	NA	TRBV9	NA	CASSGTYNEQFF	TGTGCCAGCTCTGGGACCTACAATGAGCAGTTCTTC
TRBJ2-5	NA	TRBV4-1	NA	CASSQDTGFQETQYF	TGCGCCAGCAGCCAAGATACAGGGTTCCAAGAGACCCAGTACTTC
TRBJ1-2	NA	TRBV28	NA	CASSLSGRGRAYGYTF	TGTGCCAGCAGTTTATCAGGACGCGGCAGGGCCTATGGCTACACCTTC
TRBJ2-7	NA	TRBV7-2	NA	CASSLVEGWAEQYF	TGTGCCAGCAGCTTAGTTGAGGGGTGGGCCGAGCAGTACTTC
TRBJ1-3	NA	TRBV25-1	NA	CASSEWGRGASGNTIYF	TGTGCCAGCAGTGAATGGGGTCGGGGAGCGTCAGGAAACACCATATATTTT
TRBJ2-7	NA	TRBV18	NA	CASSPGYEQYF	TGTGCCAGCTCACCAGGGTACGAGCAGTACTTC
TRBJ2-1	NA	TRBV7-6	NA	CASRREGQTYNEQFF	TGTGCCAGCAGAAGGGAGGGACAGACCTACAATGAGCAGTTCTTC
TRBJ1-5	NA	TRBV7-6	NA	CASSLGAGGPDSNQPQHF	TGTGCCAGCAGCTTAGGCGCAGGAGGGCCGGATAGCAATCAGCCCCAGCATTTT
TRBJ2-3	NA	TRBV19	NA	CASSRQGTDTQYF	TGTGCCAGTAGTCGGCAGGGCACAGATACGCAGTATTTT
TRBJ1-2	NA	TRBV6-5	NA	CATRQTNYGYTF	TGTGCCACCAGACAGACTAACTATGGCTACACCTTC
TRBJ2-1	NA	TRBV4-2	TRBD2	CASSRGLASYSEQFF	TGTGCCAGCAGCCGGGGACTAGCTTCTTACAGTGAGCAGTTCTTC
TRBJ1-3	NA	TRBV6-1	NA	CASTGTANGNTIYF	TGTGCCAGCACTGGGACCGCCAACGGAAACACCATATATTTT
TRBJ2-1	NA	TRBV10-3	NA	CAIREDSYNEQFF	TGTGCCATCAGGGAGGACAGCTACAATGAGCAGTTCTTC
TRBJ1-1	NA	TRBV14	NA	CASSLPGQNTEAFF	TGTGCCAGCAGCCTTCCGGGACAGAACACTGAAGCTTTCTTT
TRBJ1-2	NA	TRBV18	TRBD1	CASSRGQAPFSGYGYTF	TGTGCCAGCTCGCGGGGACAGGCGCCGTTCTCGGGGTATGGCTACACCTTC
TRBJ2-7	NA	TRBV29-1	TRBD1	CSAGTGNVYEQYF	TGCAGCGCCGGGACAGGGAATGTTTACGAGCAGTACTTC
TRBJ2-7	NA	TRBV11-2	TRBD1	CASSHYRGRPLKTYEQYF	TGTGCCAGCAGCCACTACAGGGGACGGCCGCTAAAAACCTACGAGCAGTACTTC
TRBJ2-1	NA	TRBV5-6	NA	CASSLGGGGRNEQFF	TGTGCCAGCAGCCTGGGGGGCGGGGGTAGGAATGAGCAGTTCTTC
TRBJ1-1	NA	TRBV5-4	TRBD1	CASSFPGQGADTEAFF	TGTGCCAGCAGCTTCCCGGGACAGGGGGCGGACACTGAAGCTTTCTTT
TRBJ1-1	once	TRBV7-3	TRBD1	CASSITGGTVATEAFF	TGTGCCAGCAGCATAACAGGGGGCACGGTTGCCACTGAAGCTTTCTTT
TRBJ2-1	NA	TRBV29-1	NA	CSVEPGGPRNEQFF	TGCAGCGTTGAACCGGGCGGGCCAAGGAATGAGCAGTTCTTC
TRBJ2-2	NA	TRBV15	NA	CATSRDRAGKNANTGELFF	TGTGCCACCAGCAGAGATCGTGCGGGGAAAAACGCGAACACCGGGGAGCTGTTTTTT
TRBJ1-5	NA	TRBV29-1	NA	CSVGGPDSNQPQHF	TGCAGCGTTGGAGGTCCCGATAGCAATCAGCCCCAGCATTTT
TRBJ1-5	NA	TRBV4-1	NA	CASSQDRSRDYQPQHF	TGCGCCAGCAGCCAAGATAGAAGCAGGGATTATCAGCCCCAGCATTTT
TRBJ1-3	NA	TRBV28	NA	CASSLSQGGNTIYF	TGTGCCAGCAGTTTATCGCAGGGTGGAAACACCATATATTTT
TRBJ1-2	NA	TRBV7-2	NA	CASSLVSYGYTF	TGTGCCAGCAGCTTAGTTTCCTATGGCTACACCTTC
TRBJ2-6	NA	TRBV7-9	TRBD2	CASSFRTRTDNSGANVLTF	TGTGCCAGCAGCTTTAGGACTAGGACGGATAACTCTGGGGCCAACGTCCTGACTTTC
TRBJ1-2	NA	TRBV28	NA	CASSQDSGYGYTF	TGTGCCAGCAGTCAAGACAGTGGCTATGGCTACACCTTC
TRBJ1-2	NA	TRBV5-4	TRBD1	CASSLITGGYYGYTF	TGTGCCAGCAGCTTAATTACAGGGGGCTACTATGGCTACACCTTC
TRBJ1-1	NA	TRBV9	NA	CASSVGRRSTEAFF	TGTGCCAGCAGCGTAGGTAGGAGAAGCACTGAAGCTTTCTTT
TRBJ2-5	NA	TRBV7-2	NA	CASSLERETQYF	TGTGCCAGCAGCTTAGAGAGAGAGACCCAGTACTTC
TRBJ2-2	NA	TRBV7-2	TRBD1	CASSSHRGTNTGELFF	TGTGCCAGCAGCTCCCACAGGGGTACGAACACCGGGGAGCTGTTTTTT
TRBJ1-5	NA	TRBV7-8	TRBD1	CASSPWDSYSNQPQHF	TGTGCCAGCAGCCCATGGGACAGTTATAGCAATCAGCCCCAGCATTTT
TRBJ2-3	NA	TRBV18	NA	CASSPRGTHTDTQYF	TGTGCCAGCTCACCGAGGGGGACGCACACAGATACGCAGTATTTT
TRBJ2-1	NA	TRBV6-5	TRBD2	CASRTLSGRAGEQFF	TGTGCCAGCAGGACACTTAGCGGGAGGGCCGGGGAGCAGTTCTTC
TRBJ2-6	NA	TRBV4-3	NA	CASSHQGTGANVLTF	TGCGCCAGCAGCCATCAGGGCACTGGGGCCAACGTCCTGACTTTC
TRBJ2-7	once	TRBV6-6	TRBD2	CASRVAGRSYEQYF	TGTGCCAGCAGGGTAGCGGGAAGGTCCTACGAGCAGTACTTC
TRBJ2-5	NA	TRBV6-5	NA	CASSSSGALQETQYF	TGTGCCAGCAGTTCTTCTGGAGCGCTTCAAGAGACCCAGTACTTC
TRBJ2-5	NA	TRBV7-2	NA	CASSPGTFEGTQYF	TGTGCCAGCAGCCCAGGGACATTCGAGGGGACCCAGTACTTC
TRBJ2-1	NA	TRBV2	NA	CASSVGGSRNEQFF	TGTGCCAGCAGTGTAGGGGGATCACGGAATGAGCAGTTCTTC
TRBJ2-5	once	TRBV7-6	TRBD2	CASSFAAGAETQYF	TGTGCCAGCAGCTTCGCGGCGGGAGCTGAGACCCAGTACTTC
TRBJ2-3	NA	TRBV28	NA	CASSQGGSADTQYF	TGTGCCAGCAGTCAAGGGGGGAGCGCAGATACGCAGTATTTT
TRBJ1-2	NA	TRBV5-1	NA	CASSGTPDRSSIYGYTF	TGCGCCAGCAGCGGAACCCCAGACAGGAGTTCGATCTATGGCTACACCTTC
TRBJ1-4	NA	TRBV9	NA	CASSPWQGSTNEKLFF	TGTGCCAGCAGCCCCTGGCAGGGATCAACTAATGAAAAACTGTTTTTT
TRBJ1-4	NA	TRBV5-1	TRBD1	CASSRDRGRGANEKLFF	TGCGCCAGCAGCCGTGACAGGGGCCGAGGGGCTAATGAAAAACTGTTTTTT
TRBJ2-7	NA	TRBV19	TRBD1	CASSIPGQGAGEQYF	TGTGCCAGTAGTATTCCCGGACAGGGGGCAGGTGAGCAGTACTTC